These T cell receptor beta chains were read from a single sample in a study of cytomegalovirus exposure and HLA in healthy donors. Some clones are missing from TCRdb's copy, which holds only in-frame ones; the method was immunoSEQ multiplex PCR. The profile covers 200,000 to 250,000 clones, with roughly 88% appearing a single time and 0.71% taken by the ten largest. Sequencing was performed on PBMCs. The receptors derive from a boy younger than 10 in good health and CMV-seronegative. Each CDR3 is given without its conserved first and last residue. The order of the fields is V gene, J gene, CDR3 protein.

TRBV19	TRBJ1-3	ASRGPARSGNTIY
TRBV19	TRBJ2-1	ASSIGVHEQF
TRBV7-2	TRBJ1-3	ASSLERSGNTIY
TRBV6-5	TRBJ1-1	ASSPTGGVTEAF
TRBV29-1	TRBJ2-1	SHQRDRIGNEQF
TRBV19	TRBJ2-2	ASSGTGLDTGELF
TRBV7-2	TRBJ2-5	ASSLAGIAGETQY
TRBV2	TRBJ1-2	ASSDEGVTYGYT
TRBV9	TRBJ1-1	ASSPRDKNTEAF
TRBV30	TRBJ1-3	AWKIQGSSSGNTIY
TRBV9	TRBJ2-7	ASSLLAGDEQY
TRBV14	TRBJ2-1	ASSHLGRGLLGSYNEQF
TRBV7-9	TRBJ1-2	ASWPFIGGKINYGYT
TRBV15	TRBJ1-3	ATSREAGVRGGNTIY
TRBV30	TRBJ2-7	AWSVGGTGEQY
TRBV27	TRBJ2-3	ASSLQSTDTQY
TRBV25-1	TRBJ1-1	ASSLEAGHSNTEAF
TRBV5-4	TRBJ1-1	ASSFGNTEAF
TRBV2	TRBJ2-1	ASILLAGGPGEQF
TRBV18	TRBJ1-1	ASSPSTPNTEAF
TRBV6-4	TRBJ2-3	ASSDVGEDTQY
TRBV5-4	TRBJ2-2	ASSLQGADTGELF
TRBV5-1	TRBJ2-3	ASKKGGATDTQY
TRBV11-2	TRBJ1-1	ASSAGVGAEAF
TRBV7-3	TRBJ2-7	ASSFAGGYEQY
TRBV9	TRBJ1-2	ASRATRGDYGYT
TRBV30	TRBJ2-1	AWSVGLAGVDEQF
TRBV5-1	TRBJ2-7	ASTSGSRYEQY
TRBV5-6	TRBJ1-1	ASSLEGHPNTEAF
TRBV5-8	TRBJ2-3	ASSSGLAATDTQY
TRBV25-1	TRBJ2-5	ASSERLGSHQETQY
TRBV9	TRBJ2-2	ASSVAEGKGNTGELF
TRBV6-5	TRBJ2-1	ASSLTGGPFNEQF
TRBV15	TRBJ2-3	ATSRDKLAGLTDTQY
TRBV9	TRBJ2-5	ASSVGTRGSETQY
TRBV7-2	TRBJ1-5	ASSLGRVSNQPQH
TRBV6-5	TRBJ1-2	ASSYDRGEGYT
TRBV7-9	TRBJ2-7	SSSGTGSEQY
TRBV19	TRBJ2-3	AASPRDRGTDTQY
TRBV2	TRBJ2-7	ASRRLAGGNEQY
TRBV4-1	TRBJ1-2	ASSPSQGSYGYT
TRBV5-1	TRBJ2-7	ASSLGAGTSSYEQY
TRBV6-5	TRBJ2-7	ASSYSRGGPAYEQY
TRBV7-2	TRBJ2-5	ASSLAGGLQETQY
TRBV25-1	TRBJ1-2	ASSEPGASGYGYT
TRBV9	TRBJ1-2	ASSVETGGGGYT
TRBV7-9	TRBJ1-1	ASSFPGTGGVDTEAF
TRBV2	TRBJ1-1	ATQRGTGSTEAF
TRBV27	TRBJ2-1	ASSLRLAGLYNEQF
TRBV6-4	TRBJ2-2	ASKRDTNTGELF
TRBV21-1	TRBJ2-1	ASSKAFIAGRDNEQF
TRBV19	TRBJ2-2	ASSTTWGPNTGELF
TRBV9	TRBJ1-6	ASSGTGRGSPLH
TRBV13	-	ASSLGVGGIYEQY
TRBV5-5	TRBJ2-2	ASSLIGAGTGELF
TRBV6-5	TRBJ1-6	ASNPGGHNSPLH
TRBV5-1	TRBJ1-2	ASSLAQGSSYGYT
TRBV19	TRBJ2-3	ASTPSALATQY
TRBV9	TRBJ2-1	ASSVELAGGLYNEQF